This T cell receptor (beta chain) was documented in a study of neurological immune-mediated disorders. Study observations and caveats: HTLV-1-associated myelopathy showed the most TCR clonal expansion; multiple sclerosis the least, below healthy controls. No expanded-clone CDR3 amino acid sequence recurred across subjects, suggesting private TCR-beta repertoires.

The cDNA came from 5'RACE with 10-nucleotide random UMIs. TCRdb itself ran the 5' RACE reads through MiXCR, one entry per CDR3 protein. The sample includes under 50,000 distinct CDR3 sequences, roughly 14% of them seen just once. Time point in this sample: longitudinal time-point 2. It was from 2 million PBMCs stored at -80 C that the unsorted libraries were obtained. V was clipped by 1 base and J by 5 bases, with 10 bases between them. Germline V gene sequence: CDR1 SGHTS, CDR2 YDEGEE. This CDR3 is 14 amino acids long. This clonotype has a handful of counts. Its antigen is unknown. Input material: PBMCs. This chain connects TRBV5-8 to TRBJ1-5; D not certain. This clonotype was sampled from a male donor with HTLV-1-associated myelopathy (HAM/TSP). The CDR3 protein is CASSLMGLDQPQHF. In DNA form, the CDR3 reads TGTGCCAGCAGCTTGATGGGCCTGGATCAGCCCCAGCATTTT.